This TCR beta chain was obtained from a study of cytomegalovirus exposure and HLA in healthy donors. This table comes from immunoSEQ multiplex PCR, and its TCRdb copy is limited to in-frame clones, with some not included. The table includes 150,000 to 200,000 clones, about 83% detected once. Per the germline V gene, CDR1 is SGHDN and CDR2 is FVKESK. Deletions cut 1 base from V and 7 bases from J, with 17 bases between. The CDR3 runs 16 residues. J is TRBJ2-1 and V is TRBV14, with D possibly matching TRBD2 (5 bases). The sample taken for sequencing was PBMCs. This TCR derives from a woman in her late teens or twenties in good health and CMV-seronegative. CDR3 amino acids: CASSQVRGPLGNEQFF. The CDR3 DNA follows: TGTGCCAGCAGCCAAGTAAGAGGGCCCTTGGGGAATGAGCAGTTCTTC.